Following are 26 T cell receptor beta chains from one sample sequenced in a study of blood T cells in healthy people across ages (dated by TCRdb to the mid-2010s). Receptor libraries were prepared by 5' RACE. The data were produced on an Illumina HiSeq 2500. The second PCR ran for roughly 6 to 11 cycles and used a J-beta primer mix along with a sample-barcoded 5' primer. The public reads were quality trimmed at Q25 with fastp and then assembled into clones with MiXCR by TCRdb, keeping productive beta chains. A single entry per CDR3 protein holds the most common genes and DNA from its merged rows. The sample records approximately 1.5 million distinct CDR3 sequences, under 55% of which are singletons. The ten largest clones add up to around 4% of the sample. The sample consisted of blood. Receptor source: a woman aged 18-29 years in good health.

The chain employs TRBV4-1 and TRBJ2-3; the D gene is possibly TRBD2 (5 bases). This CDR3 has 14 amino acids. Trimming cost V 3 bases and J 9 bases, with 16 bases left between them. Germline CDR1 MGHRA, CDR2 YSYEKL. The CDR3 DNA follows: TGCGCCAGCAGCCAGCCTACGGGGAAAGGGACGCAGTATTTT. Its translation: CASSQPTGKGTQYF.

This clonotype has just one count. V gene TRBV6-5 combines with J gene TRBJ1-6, with D hard to call. CDR3 length: 15 amino acids. In germline, CDR1 is MNHEY, CDR2 SVGAGI. Trimming took 2 bases from V and 4 from J, leaving 9 bases between them. The CDR3 region has the DNA TGTGCCAGCAGTTACGTAGCCAAATATAATTCACCCCTCCACTTT. Amino acids: CASSYVAKYNSPLHF.

This chain connects TRBV29-1 to TRBJ2-7; 7 bases are shared with TRBD2. The V and J ends lost 5 bases and 1 base, in that order; junction bases with no gene match: 5. The CDR3 extends over 13 amino acids. Germline V gene data show CDR1 as SQVTM and CDR2 as ANQGSEA. The CDR3 sequence is CSVQREASYEQYF. The CDR3 nucleotides read TGCAGCGTTCAACGGGAGGCGTCCTACGAGCAGTACTTC.

The chain uses TRBV7-9 and TRBJ2-5; TRBD2 might be the D (5 bases). TRBJ2-7 explains the end of the DNA better; the J call may be wrong. The CDR3 sequence is 14 residues long. The germline CDR1 and CDR2 sequences are SEHNR and FQNEAQ (reference sequence). DNA for the CDR3: TGTGCCAGCAGCTTAATGGGGAGACCCTACGAGCAGTACTTC. Protein: CASSLMGRPYEQYF.

The J gene is TRBJ2-3, the V gene TRBV7-9; 8 bases fit TRBD2. There are 15 residues in the CDR3. Germline V gene data show CDR1 as SEHNR and CDR2 as FQNEAQ (reference sequence). V shed 5 bases, J shed 2 bases, and the junction held 6 bases outside the gene matches. CDR3 sequence (DNA): TGTGCCAGCAGCCCAAGACTAGCGTACACAGATACGCAGTATTTT. As protein: CASSPRLAYTDTQYF.

This clonotype appeared a single time. The V and J genes are TRBV7-2 and TRBJ2-3, with D hard to call. The CDR3 sequence is 13 residues long. Germline V gives CDR1 SGHTA, CDR2 FQGNSA. The V end lost 5 bases, the J end lost 3 bases, and 9 bases lay between the germline ends. The CDR3 reads CASSVGKTDTQYF. CDR3 DNA: TGTGCCAGCAGCGTCGGCAAAACAGATACGCAGTATTTT.

This clonotype was counted a few times. The chain carries TRBV4-1 and TRBJ2-3; D might be TRBD2 (5 bases). There are 14 residues in the CDR3. CDR1 and CDR2 (germline): MGHRA, YSYEKL. V was pared by 1 base and J by 1 base, with 6 bases between. The CDR3 DNA sequence: TGCGCCAGCAGCCAAGGGACTCGCACAGATACGCAGTATTTT. It is translated as CASSQGTRTDTQYF.

The rearrangement links TRBV4-1 to TRBJ1-5; D unclear. Trimming removed 0 bases at V and 5 bases at J, with 5 bases between. The CDR3 extends over 13 amino acids. Germline CDR1 is MGHRA and CDR2 is YSYEKL. The CDR3 is CASSQERDQPQHF. CDR3 coding DNA: TGCGCCAGCAGCCAAGAAAGGGATCAGCCCCAGCATTTT.

This clonotype has more than one count but fewer than ten. The chain has TRBV12-3 or TRBV12-4 and TRBJ1-1, with a tentative D call TRBD1 (5 bases). V was cut by 6 bases and J by 8 bases, with 13 bases left in between. The CDR3 runs to 12 residues. CDR3 sequence (DNA): TGTGCCAGCAGGGAATCCGGGACGGAAGCTTTCTTT. Translating gives CASRESGTEAFF.

This clonotype was seen more than once but under ten times. The rearrangement joins TRBV12-3 or TRBV12-4 to TRBJ2-3, with 7 nucleotides matching TRBD1. With 6 bases clipped from V and 4 bases from J, the junction kept 28 bases outside the gene matches. The length of the CDR3 is 21 residues. The CDR3 DNA follows: TGTGCCAGCAGGACAACAGGGGCGGTCGTCCGTCGGGGCTACACGGCAGATACGCAGTATTTT. Translation gives CASRTTGAVVRRGYTADTQYF.

The genes are TRBV20-1 and TRBJ1-2; TRBD1 might be the D (6 bases). The germline CDR1 and CDR2 sequences are DFQATT and SNEGSKA (reference sequence). V was cut by 3 bases and J by 0 bases, with 11 bases left in between. This CDR3 has 14 residues. This CDR3 reads CSASRTAANYGYTF. The CDR3 DNA reads TGCAGTGCTAGCAGGACAGCAGCTAACTATGGCTACACCTTC.

This clonotype was seen only a few times. This chain connects TRBV4-1 to TRBJ1-4, with 7 bases that match TRBD1. V trimming: 5 bases; J trimming: 1 base; junction bases outside the gene matches: 4. In germline, CDR1 is MGHRA, CDR2 YSYEKL. The length of the CDR3 is 15 residues. Here the CDR3 DNA reads TGCGCCAGCAGCAACCGGGACAGAACTAATGAAAAACTGTTTTTT. This gives the protein CASSNRDRTNEKLFF.

This clonotype was picked up a small number of times. CDR3 in DNA: TGTGCCAGCAGTCCCGGGAGGCCCTACGAGCAGTACTTC. Its translation is CASSPGRPYEQYF. The chain is built from TRBV6-5 and TRBJ2-7; 7 bases line up with TRBD2. This CDR3 comprises 13 residues. The V gene's germline CDR1 is MNHEY and CDR2 SVGAGI. V lost 5 bases and J lost 2; bases outside the gene matches: 3.

The V gene is TRBV9, the J gene TRBJ2-1, with D hard to call. This CDR3 region has 14 residues. Germline V lookup: CDR1 SGDLS, CDR2 YYNGEE. V lost 0 bases and J 4 bases, leaving 8 bases between the germline ends. The CDR3 coding sequence is TGTGCCAGCAGCGTAGATACTGAGTACAATGAGCAGTTCTTC. This codes for CASSVDTEYNEQFF. Variable domain in full (rest from reference TRBV9 and TRBJ2-1): DSGVTQTPKHLITATGQRVTLRCSPRSGDLSVYWYQQSLDQGLQFLIQYYNGEERAKGNILERFSAQQFPDLHSELNLSSLELGDSALYFCASSVDTEYNEQFFGPGTRLTVL.

The chain is built from TRBV12-3 or TRBV12-4 and TRBJ2-1; tentatively, D is TRBD1 (5 bases). Deletions cut 6 bases from V and 5 bases from J, with 17 bases between. The CDR3 length is 15 residues. The CDR3 DNA reads as TGTGCCAGCAGCCCGACAGTCGGCAGTGACAATGAGCAGTTCTTC. Translating it yields CASSPTVGSDNEQFF.

The V gene is TRBV12-3 or TRBV12-4, the J gene TRBJ2-1; 8 bases map to TRBD2. CDR3 length: 15 residues. The V segment lost 5 bases and the J segment 0 bases; nucleotides outside the gene matches: 3. The CDR3 region is CASSGGGNSYNEQFF. The CDR3 DNA follows: TGTGCCAGCAGTGGCGGGGGGAACTCCTACAATGAGCAGTTCTTC.

Remarks on this clonotype: Germline is not matched at one junction end, which may reflect a read error. The genes are TRBV7-6 and TRBJ2-6, with D maybe TRBD1 (6 bases). The CDR3 has 18 residues. The germline gives CDR1 SGHVS, CDR2 FNYEAQ. The CDR3 loop is CAGSLPGQAPSGANVLTF. CDR3 nucleotide sequence: TGTGCCGGCAGCTTACCGGGACAAGCCCCCTCTGGGGCCAACGTCCTGACTTTC.

The V gene is TRBV7-9, the J gene TRBJ2-5; D could derive from TRBD1 or TRBD2 (5 bases each). Trimming removed 3 bases at V and 4 bases at J, with 12 bases between. This CDR3 comprises 14 residues. From germline, CDR1 is SEHNR and CDR2 FQNEAQ (reference sequence). The CDR3 bases are TGTGCCAGCAGCTTCCACCGGGGCCGAGAGACCCAGTACTTC. Translation gives CASSFHRGRETQYF.

The chain is built from TRBV11-2 and TRBJ2-7; possible D gene TRBD2, 6 bases. The CDR3 has 15 residues. The germline gives CDR1 SGHAT, CDR2 FQNNGV. V was cut by 1 base and J by 6 bases, with 16 bases left in between. CDR3 DNA sequence: TGTGCCAGCAGCTTAGTAGGCGGGACGGTCGGCGAGCAGTACTTC. As protein: CASSLVGGTVGEQYF.

The rearrangement uses TRBV5-4 and TRBJ1-6; D possibly corresponds to TRBD1 (5 bases). This CDR3 comprises 15 residues. Germline CDR1 SGHNT, CDR2 YYREEE (reference sequence). V was shortened by 1 base and J by 10 bases, with 15 bases between the two germline ends. The chain's CDR3 is CASSLRSGTNSPLHF. The CDR3 nucleotides read TGTGCCAGCAGCTTGCGGTCAGGGACCAACTCACCCCTCCACTTT.

The rearrangement links TRBV11-2 to TRBJ2-3, with D perhaps being TRBD1 or TRBD2 (5 bases each). Germline V gene sequence: CDR1 SGHAT, CDR2 FQNNGV. This CDR3 contains 16 residues. V was cut by 4 bases and J by 7 bases, with 21 bases left in between. The CDR3 loop is CASSSLSGHWAYTQYF. As DNA, the CDR3 is TGTGCCAGCAGCTCCCTTTCGGGGCATTGGGCTTATACGCAGTATTTT.

In this sample, this clonotype turned up a few times. V gene TRBV7-9 combines with J gene TRBJ2-7; 8 nucleotides match TRBD2. There are 15 residues in the CDR3. Germline V gene lookup returns CDR1 SEHNR and CDR2 FQNEAQ (reference sequence). Unmatched junction bases numbered 11, after V lost 4 bases and J lost 6 bases. In DNA, the CDR3 is TGTGCCAGCAGCTCGATTAGGAGAGCGGGAGTCGAGCAGTACTTC. Translation gives CASSSIRRAGVEQYF.

This clonotype was picked up a small number of times. The V gene is TRBV12-3 or TRBV12-4, the J gene TRBJ1-1; D is ambiguous. The CDR3 sequence is 14 residues long. V was trimmed by 4 bases and J by 0 bases, leaving 9 bases between them. The CDR3, as DNA: TGTGCCAGCAGTTCCTCTGATATGAACACTGAAGCTTTCTTT. Its protein product is CASSSSDMNTEAFF.

This clonotype was found a few times. V gene TRBV6-5 combines with J gene TRBJ2-7; 10 positions agree with TRBD1. With 7 bases clipped from V and 5 bases from J, the junction kept 2 bases outside the gene matches. Looked up from germline, CDR1 is MNHEY and CDR2 is SVGAGI. There are 12 residues in the CDR3. The CDR3 DNA reads as TGTGCCAGCACGGGACAGGGGAACGAGCAGTACTTC. It yields the protein CASTGQGNEQYF.

This clonotype was counted a few times. V is TRBV7-2 and J is TRBJ2-1, with no clear D. V lost 1 base and J 5 bases, leaving 9 bases between the germline ends. The CDR3 totals 14 residues. CDR1 is SGHTA, CDR2 FQGNSA, per germline. CDR3: CASSLVRRDNEQFF. CDR3 DNA: TGTGCCAGCAGCTTAGTCAGGAGAGACAATGAGCAGTTCTTC.

The V and J genes are TRBV12-3 or TRBV12-4 and TRBJ2-1; TRBD2 aligns across 14 bases. Unmatched junction bases numbered 12, after V lost 5 bases and J lost 6 bases. CDR3 length equals 18 residues. The CDR3 nucleotides read TGTGCCAGCAGTCTGACTAGCGGGAGGGCTGGGGGGCCCAATGAGCAGTTCTTC. Translating it yields CASSLTSGRAGGPNEQFF.